Shown below are 22 T cell receptor beta chains from a single sample sequenced in a study of OX40 agonist ivuxolimab in advanced cancers. Here immunoSEQ multiplex PCR was the method, and the copy in TCRdb shows in-frame clones only, minus some. The sample carries fewer than 65,000 clones, 75% to 90% recorded once. The sequences come from CD4+ or CD8+ T cells sorted from blood, collected in a trial of the OX40 agonist ivuxolimab. The source is an adult with an advanced solid tumor such as melanoma, head and neck, liver or kidney cancer.

The CDR3 loop reads CASTEGYYGYTF. The DNA of the CDR3 is TGTGCCAGTACCGAGGGGTACTATGGCTACACCTTC. The V call is TRBV19, the J call TRBJ1-2; D is possibly TRBD1 (5 bases). This CDR3 spans 12 amino acids. Germline V gives CDR1 LNHDA, CDR2 SQIVND (reference sequence). The V end lost 7 bases, the J end lost 3 bases, and 9 bases lay between the germline ends. The full variable domain, completed using reference TRBV19 and TRBJ1-2, is DGGITQSPKYLFRKEGQNVTLSCEQNLNHDAMYWYRQDPGQGLRLIYYSQIVNDFQKGDIAEGYSVSREKKESFPLTVTSAQKNPTAFYLCASTEGYYGYTFGSGTRLTVV.

The rearrangement uses TRBV6-5 and TRBJ1-1; TRBD1 might be the D (6 bases). Trimming shortened V by 1 base and J by 2 bases, and 11 bases separated the two germline ends. CDR1 MNHEY and CDR2 SVGAGI come from the germline V gene. This CDR3 contains 15 residues. CDR3 amino acids: CASSYLARGNTEAFF. The CDR3 bases are TGTGCCAGCAGTTACTTGGCCAGGGGTAACACTGAAGCTTTCTTT.

The chain couples TRBV7-8 to TRBJ2-7; 8 bases agree with TRBD2. The CDR3 covers 16 residues. Looked up from germline, CDR1 is SGHVS and CDR2 is FQNEAQ. Germline trimming cut 2 bases from V and 4 bases from J; bases unmatched to any gene: 10. In nucleotides, the CDR3 is TGTGCCAGCAGCTTAAATGGAGGGACTAGTAGTTACGAGCAGTACTTC. It encodes CASSLNGGTSSYEQYF.

V gene TRBV18 combines with J gene TRBJ2-7; D is unclear. Germline CDR1 reads KGHSH; CDR2 reads LQKENI. V was trimmed by 6 bases and J by 2 bases, leaving 17 bases between them. The CDR3 length is 15 residues. CDR3 nucleotide sequence: TGTGCCAGCTCGCCGGACGGATATCAGACCTACGAGCAGTACTTC. Its protein is CASSPDGYQTYEQYF.

CDR3 in DNA: TGTGCCAGCAGCGCAACGGGACAGGGGGCGAGTTGGTCCTACAATGAGCAGTTCTTC. The encoded protein is CASSATGQGASWSYNEQFF. The V call is TRBV9, the J call TRBJ2-1, with 12 bases matching TRBD1. Germline V lookup: CDR1 SGDLS, CDR2 YYNGEE. V lost 3 bases to trimming and J lost 1 base; unmatched junction nucleotides: 11. This CDR3 region has 19 residues.

This clone was observed a single time. This chain joins TRBV18 and TRBJ2-3; 12 bases line up with TRBD2. Germline V gene sequence: CDR1 KGHSH, CDR2 LQKENI. The CDR3 length is 17 residues. Trimming took 6 bases from V and 4 from J; bases not matched to a gene: 11. CDR3 nucleotides: TGTGCCAGCTCGTTCAGGACTAGCGGGGTGGCCCCAGATACGCAGTATTTT. It codes for CASSFRTSGVAPDTQYF. The entire variable domain, with the rest obtained from reference TRBV18 and TRBJ2-3, is as follows: NAGVMQNPRHLVRRRGQEARLRCSPMKGHSHVYWYRQLPEEGLKFMVYLQKENIIDESGMPKERFSAEFPKEGPSILRIQQVVRGDSAAYFCASSFRTSGVAPDTQYFGPGTRLTVL.

The rearrangement uses TRBV19 and TRBJ2-3; a weak D match, TRBD2 (6 bases). This CDR3 contains 13 residues. Germline V lookup: CDR1 LNHDA, CDR2 SQIVND (reference sequence). The V and J ends lost 6 bases and 4 bases respectively, with 11 bases between them. The CDR3 bases are TGTGCCAGTAGCCTGGGACTCCCAGATACGCAGTATTTT. Its translation is CASSLGLPDTQYF.

This clone showed up just once. The gene calls are TRBV7-8 and TRBJ2-1, with D perhaps given as TRBD1 or TRBD2 (6 bases each). V lost 5 bases and J lost 2, with 16 bases in between. CDR1 SGHVS and CDR2 FQNEAQ come from the germline V gene. This CDR3 has 16 residues. This chain's CDR3 is CASSTLGGYTYNEQFF. The DNA for the CDR3 is TGTGCCAGCAGCACCCTAGGGGGGTACACCTACAATGAGCAGTTCTTC.

The V and J genes are TRBV4-2 and TRBJ1-1; 9 bases agree with TRBD1. CDR1 and CDR2 from the germline V gene are LGHNA and YNFKEQ. CDR3 length: 19 amino acids. V lost 0 bases to trimming and J lost 2 bases; unmatched junction nucleotides: 13. The CDR3 coding sequence is TGTGCCAGCAGCCAAGACTTTGTGAAGGACAGGGGTTTAAACACTGAAGCTTTCTTT. It codes for CASSQDFVKDRGLNTEAFF.

This rearrangement joins TRBV30 to TRBJ2-3; D is perhaps TRBD2 (6 bases). This CDR3 comprises 12 residues. The germline CDR1 and CDR2 sequences are GTSNPN and SVGIG (reference sequence). Deletions cut 2 bases from V and 14 bases from J, with 17 bases between. In DNA, the CDR3 is TGTGCCTGGAGTAATCGACTAGATGATAGGTATTTT. This translates into CAWSNRLDDRYF.

This clone was picked up a small number of times. J is TRBJ1-4 and V is TRBV7-2; D might be TRBD1 (5 bases). The CDR3 length is 14 residues. Germline V gives CDR1 SGHTA, CDR2 FQGNSA. V lost 2 bases, J lost 5 bases, and 9 bases lay in between. The CDR3 protein is CASSLRGYNEKLFF. CDR3 coding DNA: TGTGCCAGCAGCTTACGGGGGTACAATGAAAAACTGTTTTTT. Full variable domain (rest looked up from reference TRBV7-2 and TRBJ1-4): GAGVSQSPSNKVTEKGKDVELRCDPISGHTALYWYRQSLGQGLEFLIYFQGNSAPDKSGLPSDRFSAERTGGSVSTLTIQRTQQEDSAVYLCASSLRGYNEKLFFGSGTQLSVL.

The table lists this clone with a count of one. J is TRBJ2-7 and V is TRBV6-5; the D gene is possibly TRBD1 (5 bases). There are 14 residues in the CDR3. V was pared by 9 bases and J by 0 bases, with 15 bases between. The V gene's germline CDR1 is MNHEY and CDR2 SVGAGI. Here the CDR3 DNA reads TGTGCCAGTACAAGACAGAGGCACTCCTACGAGCAGTACTTC. As protein: CASTRQRHSYEQYF.

This clone appeared a single time. V and J are TRBV5-1 and TRBJ1-2; D unclear. Germline V lookup: CDR1 SGHRS, CDR2 YFSETQ. V gave up 3 bases and J gave up 6 bases, with 15 bases separating them. The CDR3 loop spans 14 amino acids. CDR3 in amino acids: CASSYRTEGDGYTF. The CDR3 DNA is TGCGCCAGCAGCTACCGGACTGAAGGAGATGGCTACACCTTC.

The V call is TRBV7-9, the J call TRBJ2-2; D is tentatively TRBD1 or TRBD2 (5 bases each). CDR3 length equals 14 residues. The V and J ends lost 7 bases and 2 bases respectively, with 11 bases between them. Per the germline V gene, CDR1 is SEHNR and CDR2 is FQNEAQ (reference sequence). The CDR3 region is CASNRDGNTGELFF. The CDR3 coding sequence is TGTGCCAGCAACCGGGACGGAAACACCGGGGAGCTGTTTTTT.

The chain has TRBV10-2 and TRBJ2-1; the match to TRBD2 covers 14 bases. V was clipped by 6 bases and J by 5 bases; unmatched bases: 0. This CDR3 region has 14 residues. The germline CDR1 and CDR2 sequences are WSHSY and SAAADI. CDR3 sequence (DNA): TGCGCCAGCAGGGGACTAGCGGGAGACAATGAGCAGTTCTTC. This gives the protein CASRGLAGDNEQFF.

V and J are TRBV7-9 and TRBJ1-4; TRBD1 might be the D (6 bases). V lost 7 bases, J lost 2 bases, and 8 bases lay in between. This CDR3 is 13 amino acids long. Germline CDR1 and CDR2: SEHNR and FQNEAQ (reference sequence). The CDR3 loop reads CASKGGTNEKLFF. The CDR3 nucleotides are TGTGCCAGCAAGGGGGGCACTAATGAAAAACTGTTTTTT.

The sample holds a few counts of this clone. The chain is built from TRBV18 and TRBJ2-1; no reliable D call. V dropped 5 bases and J dropped 7 bases, with 21 bases sitting between them. Germline V gives CDR1 KGHSH, CDR2 LQKENI. This CDR3 is built from 16 residues. In DNA form, the CDR3 reads TGTGCCAGCTCAACCCCTAGAGCTGGTTTTGGGAATGAGCAGTTCTTC. Amino acid sequence: CASSTPRAGFGNEQFF. The entire variable domain, with the rest obtained from reference TRBV18 and TRBJ2-1, is as follows: NAGVMQNPRHLVRRRGQEARLRCSPMKGHSHVYWYRQLPEEGLKFMVYLQKENIIDESGMPKERFSAEFPKEGPSILRIQQVVRGDSAAYFCASSTPRAGFGNEQFFGPGTRLTVL.

The CDR3 loop is CASSSREGEAFF. CDR3 DNA: TGTGCCAGCAGCTCCCGGGAAGGTGAAGCTTTCTTT. The chain uses TRBV5-4 and TRBJ1-1; D unresolved. The CDR3 length is 12 residues. The germline V gene has CDR1 SGHNT and CDR2 YYREEE (reference sequence). Trimming removed 3 bases from V and 7 bases from J, with 10 bases in between. Filled out from reference TRBV5-4 and TRBJ1-1, the complete variable domain reads ETGVTQSPTHLIKTRGQQVTLRCSSQSGHNTVSWYQQALGQGPQFIFQYYREEENGRGNFPPRFSGLQFPNYSSELNVNALELDDSALYLCASSSREGEAFFGQGTRLTVV.

The chain uses TRBV10-3 and TRBJ1-1; the D gene is possibly TRBD1 (5 bases). Per germline, CDR1 ENHRY and CDR2 SYGVKD. This CDR3 is built from 14 residues. Trimming shortened V by 4 bases and J by 4 bases, and 13 bases separated the two germline ends. CDR3 amino acids: CAISAQGWTTEAFF. In DNA form, the CDR3 reads TGTGCCATCAGTGCGCAGGGTTGGACCACTGAAGCTTTCTTT.

The chain is built from TRBV7-9 and TRBJ1-5; tentatively, D is TRBD1 (5 bases). The germline V gene encodes CDR1 SEHNR and CDR2 FQNEAQ (reference sequence). V was shortened by 5 bases and J by 0 bases, with 11 bases between the two germline ends. CDR3 length equals 15 residues. The DNA for the CDR3 is TGTGCCAGCAGCCGGGACTCCCATAGCAATCAGCCCCAGCATTTT. Protein product: CASSRDSHSNQPQHF.

This chain joins TRBV2 and TRBJ1-6, with D unresolved. From germline, CDR1 is SNHLY and CDR2 FYNNEI. V lost 7 bases and J lost 7, with 11 bases in between. The CDR3 runs 13 residues. Here the CDR3 reads CASTSAANSPLHF. Here the CDR3 DNA reads TGTGCCAGCACCTCCGCCGCGAATTCACCCCTCCACTTT.

The chain recombines TRBV11-2 with TRBJ1-5, with D unclear. V was cut by 1 base and J by 2 bases, with 6 bases left in between. This CDR3 is built from 14 residues. Germline CDR1 SGHAT, CDR2 FQNNGV. CDR3 amino acids: CASSLVGGNQPQHF. As DNA, the CDR3 is TGTGCCAGCAGCTTAGTCGGTGGCAATCAGCCCCAGCATTTT.